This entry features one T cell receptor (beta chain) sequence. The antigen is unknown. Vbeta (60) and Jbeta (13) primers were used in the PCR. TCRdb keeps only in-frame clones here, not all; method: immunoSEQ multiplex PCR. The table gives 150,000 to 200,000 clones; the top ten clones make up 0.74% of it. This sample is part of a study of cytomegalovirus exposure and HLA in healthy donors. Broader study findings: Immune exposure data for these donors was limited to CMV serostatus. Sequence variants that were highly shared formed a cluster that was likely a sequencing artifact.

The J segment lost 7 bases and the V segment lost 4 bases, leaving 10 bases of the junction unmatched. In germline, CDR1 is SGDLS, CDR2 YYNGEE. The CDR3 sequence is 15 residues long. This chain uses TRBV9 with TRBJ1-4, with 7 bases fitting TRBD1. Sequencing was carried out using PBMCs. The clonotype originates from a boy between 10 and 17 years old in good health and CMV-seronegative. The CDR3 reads CASSTGTVASEKLFF. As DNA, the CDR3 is TGTGCCAGCAGCACAGGGACAGTCGCGTCTGAAAAACTGTTTTTT. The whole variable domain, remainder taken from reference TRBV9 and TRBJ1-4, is DSGVTQTPKHLITATGQRVTLRCSPRSGDLSVYWYQQSLDQGLQFLIQYYNGEERAKGNILERFSAQQFPDLHSELNLSSLELGDSALYFCASSTGTVASEKLFFGSGTQLSVL.